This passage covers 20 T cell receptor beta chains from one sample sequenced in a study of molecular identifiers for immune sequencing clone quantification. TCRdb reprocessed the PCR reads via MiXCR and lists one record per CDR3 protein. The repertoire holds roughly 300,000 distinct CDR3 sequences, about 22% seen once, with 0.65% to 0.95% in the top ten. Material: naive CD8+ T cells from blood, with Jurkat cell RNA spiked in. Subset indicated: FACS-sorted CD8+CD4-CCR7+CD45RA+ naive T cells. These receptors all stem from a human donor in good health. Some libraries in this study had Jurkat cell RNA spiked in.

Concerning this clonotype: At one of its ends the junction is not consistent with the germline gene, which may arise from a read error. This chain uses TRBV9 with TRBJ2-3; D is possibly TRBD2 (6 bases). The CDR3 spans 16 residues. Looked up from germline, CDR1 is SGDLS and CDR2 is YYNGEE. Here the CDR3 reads CTSSVGVGGRTDTQYF. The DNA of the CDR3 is TGTACCAGCAGCGTAGGTGTCGGGGGACGCACAGATACGCAGTATTTT.

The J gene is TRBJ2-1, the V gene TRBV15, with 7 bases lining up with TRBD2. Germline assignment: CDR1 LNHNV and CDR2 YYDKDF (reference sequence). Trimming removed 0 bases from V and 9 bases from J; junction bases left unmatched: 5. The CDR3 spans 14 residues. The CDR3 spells CATSRDGPGGEQFF. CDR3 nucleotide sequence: TGTGCCACCAGCAGAGATGGCCCGGGGGGTGAGCAGTTCTTC.

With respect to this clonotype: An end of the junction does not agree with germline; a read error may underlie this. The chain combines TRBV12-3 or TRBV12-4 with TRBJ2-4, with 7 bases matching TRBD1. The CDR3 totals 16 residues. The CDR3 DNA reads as TGTGCCAGCAGTCCGTCCGGGACAGTAGCCAAAAACATTCGGTACTTC. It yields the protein CASSPSGTVAKNIRYF.

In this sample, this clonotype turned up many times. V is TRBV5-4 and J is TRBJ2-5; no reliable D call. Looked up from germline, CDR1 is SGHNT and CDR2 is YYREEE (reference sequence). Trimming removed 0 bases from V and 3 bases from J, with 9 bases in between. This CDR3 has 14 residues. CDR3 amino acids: CASSLGLAKETQYF. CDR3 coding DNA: TGTGCCAGCAGCTTGGGCCTGGCTAAAGAGACCCAGTACTTC.

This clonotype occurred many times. CDR3 region: CASSPAPSEISYEQYF. CDR3 DNA: TGCGCCAGCAGCCCCGCCCCCTCTGAGATCTCCTACGAGCAGTACTTC. This chain joins TRBV4-1 and TRBJ2-7; D remains unclear. This CDR3 is 16 amino acids long. Germline-derived CDR1 and CDR2 are MGHRA and YSYEKL. V was cut by 4 bases and J by 0 bases, with 16 bases left in between.

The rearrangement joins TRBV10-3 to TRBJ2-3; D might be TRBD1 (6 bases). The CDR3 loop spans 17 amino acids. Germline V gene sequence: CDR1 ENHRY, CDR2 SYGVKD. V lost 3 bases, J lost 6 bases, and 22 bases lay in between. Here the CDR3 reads CAISDPIGQSSFDTQYF. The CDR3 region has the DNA TGTGCCATCAGTGACCCAATTGGACAGTCCAGTTTTGATACGCAGTATTTT.

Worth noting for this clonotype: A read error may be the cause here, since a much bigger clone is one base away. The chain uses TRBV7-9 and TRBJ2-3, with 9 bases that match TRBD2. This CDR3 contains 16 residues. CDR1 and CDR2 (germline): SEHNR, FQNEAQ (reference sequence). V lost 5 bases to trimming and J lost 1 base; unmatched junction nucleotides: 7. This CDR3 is CASSARTSAGTDTQYF. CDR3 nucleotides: TGTGCCAGCAGCGCCCGGACTAGCGCGGGCACAGATACGCAGTATTTT.

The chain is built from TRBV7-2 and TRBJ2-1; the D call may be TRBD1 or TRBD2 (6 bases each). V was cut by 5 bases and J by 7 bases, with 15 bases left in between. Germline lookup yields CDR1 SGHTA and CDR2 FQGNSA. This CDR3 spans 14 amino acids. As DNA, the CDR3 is TGTGCCAGCAGCGTATTCCGGGGGCGGAATGAGCAGTTCTTC. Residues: CASSVFRGRNEQFF.

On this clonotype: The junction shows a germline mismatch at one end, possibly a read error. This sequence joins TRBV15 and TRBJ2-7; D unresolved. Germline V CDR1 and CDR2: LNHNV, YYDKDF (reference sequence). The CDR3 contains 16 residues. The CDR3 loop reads CAPSRDGYLSSYEQYF. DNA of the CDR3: TGTGCCCCCAGCAGAGATGGGTACCTTAGCTCCTACGAGCAGTACTTC.

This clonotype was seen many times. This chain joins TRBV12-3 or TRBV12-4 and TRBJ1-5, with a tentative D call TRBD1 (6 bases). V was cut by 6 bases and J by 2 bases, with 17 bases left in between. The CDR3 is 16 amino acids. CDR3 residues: CASSTPQGRGNQPQHF. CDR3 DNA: TGTGCCAGCAGCACCCCGCAGGGGAGAGGCAATCAGCCCCAGCATTTT.

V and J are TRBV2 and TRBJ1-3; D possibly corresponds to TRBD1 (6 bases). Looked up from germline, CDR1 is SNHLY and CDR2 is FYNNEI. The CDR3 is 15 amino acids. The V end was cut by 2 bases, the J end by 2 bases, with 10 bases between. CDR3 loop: CASSETGAAGNTIYF. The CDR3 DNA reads TGTGCCAGCAGTGAAACGGGGGCCGCTGGAAACACCATATATTTT.

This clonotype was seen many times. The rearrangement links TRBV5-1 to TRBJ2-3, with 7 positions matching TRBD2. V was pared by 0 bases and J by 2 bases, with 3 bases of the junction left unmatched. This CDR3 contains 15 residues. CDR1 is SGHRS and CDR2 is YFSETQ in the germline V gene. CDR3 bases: TGCGCCAGCAGCTTGGAAGCGGGGATCACAGATACGCAGTATTTT. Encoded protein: CASSLEAGITDTQYF.

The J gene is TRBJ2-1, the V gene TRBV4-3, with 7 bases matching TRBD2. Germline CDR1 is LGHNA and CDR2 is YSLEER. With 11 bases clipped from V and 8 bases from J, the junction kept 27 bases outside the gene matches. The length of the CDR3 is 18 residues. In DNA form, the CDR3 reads TGCGCCCCCCCCCAAGAAGGAGGGGCGGGATTGGGGGGGGATGAGCAGTTCTTC. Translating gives CAPPQEGGAGLGGDEQFF.

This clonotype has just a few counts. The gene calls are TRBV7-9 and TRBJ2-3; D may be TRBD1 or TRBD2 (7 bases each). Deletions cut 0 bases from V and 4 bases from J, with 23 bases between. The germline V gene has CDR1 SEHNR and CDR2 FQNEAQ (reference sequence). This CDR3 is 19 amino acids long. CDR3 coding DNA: TGTGCCAGCAGCTTAGCGAGAGAGCGGGGACAGCGAGGGCCAGATACGCAGTATTTT. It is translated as CASSLARERGQRGPDTQYF.

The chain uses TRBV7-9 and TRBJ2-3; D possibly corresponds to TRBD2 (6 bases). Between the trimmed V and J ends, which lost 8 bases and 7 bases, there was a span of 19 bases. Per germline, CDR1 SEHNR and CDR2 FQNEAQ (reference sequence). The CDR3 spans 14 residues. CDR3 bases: TGTGCCAGCGATTTGGCGGGACGTTCATATACGCAGTATTTT. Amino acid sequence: CASDLAGRSYTQYF. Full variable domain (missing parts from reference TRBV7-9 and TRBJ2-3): DTGVSQNPRHKITKRGQNVTFRCDPISEHNRLYWYRQTLGQGPEFLTYFQNEAQLEKSRLLSDRFSAERPKGSFSTLEIQRTEQGDSAMYLCASDLAGRSYTQYFGPGTRLTVL.

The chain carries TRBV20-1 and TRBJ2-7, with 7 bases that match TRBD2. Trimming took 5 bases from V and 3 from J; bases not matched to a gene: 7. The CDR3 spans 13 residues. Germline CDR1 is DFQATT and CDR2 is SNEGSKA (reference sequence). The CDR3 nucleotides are TGCAGTGCTGAAGCGGGACTAAACTACGAGCAGTACTTC. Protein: CSAEAGLNYEQYF.

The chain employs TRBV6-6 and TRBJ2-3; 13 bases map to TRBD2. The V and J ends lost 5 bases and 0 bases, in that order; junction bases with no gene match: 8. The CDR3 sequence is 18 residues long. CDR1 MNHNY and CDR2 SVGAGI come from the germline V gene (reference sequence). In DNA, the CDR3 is TGTGCCAGCAGTCCCTCCGGGACTAGCGGGATAAGCACAGATACGCAGTATTTT. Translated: CASSPSGTSGISTDTQYF.

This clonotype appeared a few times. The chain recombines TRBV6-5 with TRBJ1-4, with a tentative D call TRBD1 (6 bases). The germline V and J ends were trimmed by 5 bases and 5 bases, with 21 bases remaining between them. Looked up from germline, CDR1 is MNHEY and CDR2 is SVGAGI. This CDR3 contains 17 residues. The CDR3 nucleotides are TGTGCCAGCAGTGGACAGCTCACCACCTTAGTAAATGAAAAACTGTTTTTT. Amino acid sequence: CASSGQLTTLVNEKLFF.

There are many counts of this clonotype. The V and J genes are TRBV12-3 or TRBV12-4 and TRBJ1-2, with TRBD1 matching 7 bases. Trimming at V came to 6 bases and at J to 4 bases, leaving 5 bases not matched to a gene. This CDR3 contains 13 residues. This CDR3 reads CASSSGTVYGYTF. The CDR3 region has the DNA TGTGCCAGCAGCTCCGGGACAGTCTATGGCTACACCTTC.

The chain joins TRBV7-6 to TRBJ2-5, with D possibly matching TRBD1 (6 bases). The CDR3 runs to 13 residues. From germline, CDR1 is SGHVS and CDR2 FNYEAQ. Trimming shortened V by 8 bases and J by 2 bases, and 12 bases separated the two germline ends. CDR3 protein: CASQGRGQETQYF. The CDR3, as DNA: TGTGCCAGCCAGGGGCGCGGGCAAGAGACCCAGTACTTC.